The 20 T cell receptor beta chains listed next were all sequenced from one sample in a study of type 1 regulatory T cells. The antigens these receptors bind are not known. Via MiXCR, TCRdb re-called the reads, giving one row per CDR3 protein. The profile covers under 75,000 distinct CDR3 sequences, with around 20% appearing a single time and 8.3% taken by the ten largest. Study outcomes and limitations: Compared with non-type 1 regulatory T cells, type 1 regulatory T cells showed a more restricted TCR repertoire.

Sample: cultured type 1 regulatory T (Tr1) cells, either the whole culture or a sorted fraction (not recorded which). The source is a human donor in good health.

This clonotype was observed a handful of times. The CDR3 is CSVDKASTDTQYF. CDR3 nucleotides: TGCAGCGTTGATAAGGCTAGCACAGATACGCAGTATTTT. The V and J genes are TRBV29-1 and TRBJ2-3, with no clear D. Germline CDR1 and CDR2: SQVTM and ANQGSEA. Trimming stripped 3 bases from V and 0 bases from J, with 7 bases between. CDR3 length equals 13 residues.

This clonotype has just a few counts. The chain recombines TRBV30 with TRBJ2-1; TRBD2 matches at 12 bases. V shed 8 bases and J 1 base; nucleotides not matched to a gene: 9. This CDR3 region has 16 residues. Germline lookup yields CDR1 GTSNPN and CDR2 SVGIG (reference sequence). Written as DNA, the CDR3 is TGTGCCCTCAAGGCTAGCGGGAGGGGGTCCTACAATGAGCAGTTCTTC. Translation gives CALKASGRGSYNEQFF.

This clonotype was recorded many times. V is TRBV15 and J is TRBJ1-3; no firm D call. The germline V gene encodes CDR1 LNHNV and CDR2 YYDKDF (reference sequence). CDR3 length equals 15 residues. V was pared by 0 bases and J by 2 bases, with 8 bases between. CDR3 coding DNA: TGTGCCACCAGCAGAGATCCCGGGGCTGGAAACACCATATATTTT. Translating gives CATSRDPGAGNTIYF.

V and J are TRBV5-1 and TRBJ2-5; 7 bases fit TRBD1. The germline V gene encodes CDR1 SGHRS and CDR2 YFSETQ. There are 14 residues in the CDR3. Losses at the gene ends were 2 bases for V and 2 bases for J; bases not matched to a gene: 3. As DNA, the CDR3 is TGCGCCAGCAGCTTATGGACAGGTCAAGAGACCCAGTACTTC. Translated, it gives CASSLWTGQETQYF.

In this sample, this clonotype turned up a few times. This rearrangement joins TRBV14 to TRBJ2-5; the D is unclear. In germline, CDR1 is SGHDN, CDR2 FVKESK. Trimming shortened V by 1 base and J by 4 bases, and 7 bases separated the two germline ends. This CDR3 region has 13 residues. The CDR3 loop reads CASSQVFRETQYF. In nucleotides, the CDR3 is TGTGCCAGCAGCCAAGTATTTAGAGAGACCCAGTACTTC.

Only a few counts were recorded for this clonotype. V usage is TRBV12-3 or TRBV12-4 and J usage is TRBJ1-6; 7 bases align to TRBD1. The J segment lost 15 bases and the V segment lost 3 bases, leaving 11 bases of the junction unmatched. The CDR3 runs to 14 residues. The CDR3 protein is CASSFEKGARLLHF. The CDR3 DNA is TGTGCCAGCAGTTTTGAAAAGGGGGCAAGGCTCCTCCACTTT.

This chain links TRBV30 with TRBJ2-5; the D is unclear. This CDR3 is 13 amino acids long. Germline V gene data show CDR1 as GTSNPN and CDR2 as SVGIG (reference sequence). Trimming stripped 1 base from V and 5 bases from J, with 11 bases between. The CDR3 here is CAWSERLGETQYF. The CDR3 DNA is TGTGCCTGGAGTGAGCGTTTGGGCGAGACCCAGTACTTC.

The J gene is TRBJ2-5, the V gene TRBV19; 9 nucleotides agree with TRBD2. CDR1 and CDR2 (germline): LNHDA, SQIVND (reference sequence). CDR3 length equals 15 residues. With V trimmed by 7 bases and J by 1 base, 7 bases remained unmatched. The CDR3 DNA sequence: TGTGCCAGTACCTCAGCGGGAGGCCCCCAAGAGACCCAGTACTTC. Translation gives CASTSAGGPQETQYF.

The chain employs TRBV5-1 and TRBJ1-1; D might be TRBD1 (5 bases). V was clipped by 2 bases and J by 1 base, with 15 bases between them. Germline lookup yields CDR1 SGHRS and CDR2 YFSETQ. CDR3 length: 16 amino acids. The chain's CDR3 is CASSFLPGLTNTEAFF. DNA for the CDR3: TGCGCCAGCAGCTTCCTACCGGGACTTACGAACACTGAAGCTTTCTTT.

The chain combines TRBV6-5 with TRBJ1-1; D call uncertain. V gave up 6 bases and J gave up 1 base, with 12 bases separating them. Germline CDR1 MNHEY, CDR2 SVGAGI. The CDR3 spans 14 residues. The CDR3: CASSEGTANTEAFF. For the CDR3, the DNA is TGTGCCAGCAGCGAGGGCACCGCGAACACTGAAGCTTTCTTT.

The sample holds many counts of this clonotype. The DNA for the CDR3 is TGTGCCATCTCGGGGGGAGAGACCCAGTACTTC. It yields the protein CAISGGETQYF. V and J are TRBV10-3 and TRBJ2-5; 7 bases align to TRBD2. The V segment lost 8 bases and the J segment 4 bases; nucleotides outside the gene matches: 1. Germline V CDR1 and CDR2: ENHRY, SYGVKD. The CDR3 has 11 amino acids.

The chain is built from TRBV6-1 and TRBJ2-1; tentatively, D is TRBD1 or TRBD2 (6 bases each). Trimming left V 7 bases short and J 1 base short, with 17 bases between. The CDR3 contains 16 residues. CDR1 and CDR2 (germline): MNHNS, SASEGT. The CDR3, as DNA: TGTGCCAGCACTCCGATGGGGGGCCATTCCTACAATGAGCAGTTCTTC. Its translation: CASTPMGGHSYNEQFF.

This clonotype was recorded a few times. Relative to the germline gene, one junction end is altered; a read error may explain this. CDR3 nucleotides: TGCGCCAGCAGATTGGGGTTCCAAGAGACCCAGTACTTC. This gives the protein CASRLGFQETQYF. V gene TRBV5-1 combines with J gene TRBJ2-5; D gene ambiguous. The CDR3 loop spans 13 amino acids. CDR1 and CDR2 from the germline V gene are SGHRS and YFSETQ.

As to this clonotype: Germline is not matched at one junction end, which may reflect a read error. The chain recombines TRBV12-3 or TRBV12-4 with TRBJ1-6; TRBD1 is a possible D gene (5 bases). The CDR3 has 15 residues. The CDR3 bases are TGCGCCAGCAGTTTAGGGGCGAATTGGGGGTCACCCCTCCACTTT. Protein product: CASSLGANWGSPLHF.

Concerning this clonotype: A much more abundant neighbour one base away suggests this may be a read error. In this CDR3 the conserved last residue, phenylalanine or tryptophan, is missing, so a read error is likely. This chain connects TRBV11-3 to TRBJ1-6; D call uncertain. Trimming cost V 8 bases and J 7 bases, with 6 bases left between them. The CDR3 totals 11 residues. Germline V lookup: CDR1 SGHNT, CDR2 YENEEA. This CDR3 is CASGQNSPLHL. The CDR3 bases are TGTGCCAGCGGTCAGAATTCACCCCTCCACCTT.

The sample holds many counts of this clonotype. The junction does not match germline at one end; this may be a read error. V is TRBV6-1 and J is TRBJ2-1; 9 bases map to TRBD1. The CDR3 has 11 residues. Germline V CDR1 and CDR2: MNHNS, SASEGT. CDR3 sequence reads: CATLFGTGWLF. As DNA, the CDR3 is TGTGCCACCCTCTTTGGGACAGGGTGGCTCTTC.

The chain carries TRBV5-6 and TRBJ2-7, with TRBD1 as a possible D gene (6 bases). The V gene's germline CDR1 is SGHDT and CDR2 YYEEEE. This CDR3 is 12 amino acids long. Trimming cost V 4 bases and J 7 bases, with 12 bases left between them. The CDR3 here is CASSGGRGEQYF. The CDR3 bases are TGTGCCAGCAGCGGCGGAAGGGGGGAGCAGTACTTC.

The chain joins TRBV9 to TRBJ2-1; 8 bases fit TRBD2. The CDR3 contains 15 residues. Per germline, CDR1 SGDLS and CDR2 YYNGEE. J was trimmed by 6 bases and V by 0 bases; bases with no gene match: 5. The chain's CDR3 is CASSVASGPTNEQFF. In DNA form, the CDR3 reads TGTGCCAGCAGCGTAGCTAGCGGGCCCACCAATGAGCAGTTCTTC.

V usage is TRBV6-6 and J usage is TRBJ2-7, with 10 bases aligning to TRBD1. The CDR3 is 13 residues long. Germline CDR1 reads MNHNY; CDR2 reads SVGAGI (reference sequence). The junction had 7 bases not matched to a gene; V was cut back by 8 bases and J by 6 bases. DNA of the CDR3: TGTGCCAGCGGCCTCGGGGACAGGGGCGAGCAGTACTTC. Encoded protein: CASGLGDRGEQYF.

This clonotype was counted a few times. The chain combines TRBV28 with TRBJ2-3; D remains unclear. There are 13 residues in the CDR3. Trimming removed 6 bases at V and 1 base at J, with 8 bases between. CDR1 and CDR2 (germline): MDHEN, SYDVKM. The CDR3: CASRPRRTDTQYF. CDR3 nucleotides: TGTGCCAGCAGGCCTCGTCGCACAGATACGCAGTATTTT.